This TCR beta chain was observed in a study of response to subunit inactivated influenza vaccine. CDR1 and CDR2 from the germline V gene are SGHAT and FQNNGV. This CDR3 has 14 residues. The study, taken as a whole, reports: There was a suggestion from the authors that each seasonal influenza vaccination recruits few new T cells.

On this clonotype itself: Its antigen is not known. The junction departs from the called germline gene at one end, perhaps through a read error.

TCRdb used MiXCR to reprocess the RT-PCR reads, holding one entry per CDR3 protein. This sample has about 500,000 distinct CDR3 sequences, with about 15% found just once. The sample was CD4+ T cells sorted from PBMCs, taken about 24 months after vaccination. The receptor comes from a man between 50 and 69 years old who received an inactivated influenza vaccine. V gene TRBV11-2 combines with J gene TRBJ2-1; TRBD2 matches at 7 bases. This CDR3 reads CVSSPRAAGTKQFF. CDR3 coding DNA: TGTGTCAGCAGCCCCCGAGCTGCCGGGACTAAGCAGTTCTTC.